Shown below are 6 T cell receptor beta chains from a single sample sequenced in a study of spatial heterogeneity in lung cancer. Time point denoted: blood at routine non-recurrence follow-up after resection. TCRdb used MiXCR to reprocess the 5' RACE reads, holding one entry per CDR3 protein. The sample has roughly 32,000 distinct CDR3 sequences; over 9.5% are singletons. The source was PBMCs, collected at follow-up. These receptors were collected from a female donor with early-stage non-small cell lung cancer.

This clonotype was picked up many times. This rearrangement joins TRBV12-3 or TRBV12-4 to TRBJ2-3; TRBD2 matches 14 bases. J gave up 10 bases and V 5 bases, and 2 bases lay outside the gene matches. This CDR3 comprises 13 residues. CDR3 sequence: CASSPGLAGAQYF. DNA for the CDR3: TGTGCCAGCAGTCCGGGACTAGCGGGGGCGCAGTATTTT.

This clonotype was found many times. J is TRBJ2-5 and V is TRBV9; TRBD2 aligns across 7 bases. Germline CDR1 reads SGDLS; CDR2 reads YYNGEE. This CDR3 contains 15 residues. V lost 1 base, J lost 0 bases, and 3 bases stayed unmatched. CDR3 sequence reads: CASSVRGGNQETQYF. The CDR3 nucleotides are TGTGCCAGCAGCGTACGCGGGGGTAACCAAGAGACCCAGTACTTC.

There are many counts of this clonotype. V gene TRBV29-1 combines with J gene TRBJ2-3; 11 bases fit TRBD2. The germline gives CDR1 SQVTM, CDR2 ANQGSEA. The J segment lost 2 bases and the V segment lost 7 bases, leaving 8 bases of the junction unmatched. The CDR3 consists of 15 residues. In nucleotides, the CDR3 is TGCAGCGCCACCGGGACTAGCGGCGCCACAGATACGCAGTATTTT. This codes for CSATGTSGATDTQYF.

This clonotype was counted at least ten times. The gene calls are TRBV5-1 and TRBJ2-3, with a tentative D call TRBD1 (5 bases). V was clipped by 0 bases and J by 5 bases, with 10 bases between them. Per the germline V gene, CDR1 is SGHRS and CDR2 is YFSETQ. The CDR3 has 14 residues. CDR3 coding DNA: TGCGCCAGCAGCTTGGGCAGGGTCGAAGATACGCAGTATTTT. It specifies CASSLGRVEDTQYF. The whole variable domain, remainder taken from reference TRBV5-1 and TRBJ2-3, is KAGVTQTPRYLIKTRGQQVTLSCSPISGHRSVSWYQQTPGQGLQFLFEYFSETQRNKGNFPGRFSGRQFSNSRSEMNVSTLELGDSALYLCASSLGRVEDTQYFGPGTRLTVL.

The table lists this clonotype with a few counts. The V and J genes are TRBV20-1 and TRBJ2-1; D might be TRBD1 or TRBD2, each matching 5 bases. From germline, CDR1 is DFQATT and CDR2 SNEGSKA (reference sequence). The CDR3 has 14 amino acids. V lost 1 base to trimming and J lost 7 bases, with 14 bases between them. The CDR3 loop reads CSARVGTGLNEQFF. CDR3 nucleotide sequence: TGCAGTGCTAGAGTAGGGACGGGTCTGAATGAGCAGTTCTTC.

This clonotype was counted between two and nine times. The J gene is TRBJ2-1, the V gene TRBV4-3; 8 nucleotides align to TRBD2. Germline V gene sequence: CDR1 LGHNA, CDR2 YSLEER. J was trimmed by 3 bases and V by 0 bases; bases with no gene match: 10. The CDR3 contains 18 residues. CDR3 residues: CASSQEGGTSSFYNEQFF. DNA of the CDR3: TGCGCCAGCAGCCAAGAAGGCGGGACTAGTTCTTTCTACAATGAGCAGTTCTTC.